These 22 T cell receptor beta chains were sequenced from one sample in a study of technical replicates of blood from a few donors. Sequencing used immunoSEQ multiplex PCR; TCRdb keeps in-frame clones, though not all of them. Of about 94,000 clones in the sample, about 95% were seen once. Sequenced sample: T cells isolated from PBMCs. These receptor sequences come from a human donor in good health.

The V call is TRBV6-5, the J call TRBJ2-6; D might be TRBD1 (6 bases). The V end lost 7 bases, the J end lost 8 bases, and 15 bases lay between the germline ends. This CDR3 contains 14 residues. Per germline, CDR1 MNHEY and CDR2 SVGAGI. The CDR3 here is CASKGPGETNVLTF. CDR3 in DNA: TGTGCCAGCAAAGGGCCAGGGGAAACCAACGTCCTGACTTTC.

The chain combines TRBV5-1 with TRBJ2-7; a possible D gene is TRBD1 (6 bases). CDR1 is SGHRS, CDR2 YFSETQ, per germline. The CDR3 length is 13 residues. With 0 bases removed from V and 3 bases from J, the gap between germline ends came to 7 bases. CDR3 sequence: CASSLGQVYEQYF. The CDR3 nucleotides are TGCGCCAGCAGCTTGGGACAGGTCTACGAGCAGTACTTC.

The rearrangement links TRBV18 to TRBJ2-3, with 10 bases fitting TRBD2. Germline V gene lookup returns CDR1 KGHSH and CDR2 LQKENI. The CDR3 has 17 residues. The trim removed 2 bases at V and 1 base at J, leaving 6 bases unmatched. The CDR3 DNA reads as TGTGCCAGCTCACCAGCTAGCGGGAGAACCGGCACAGATACGCAGTATTTT. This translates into CASSPASGRTGTDTQYF.

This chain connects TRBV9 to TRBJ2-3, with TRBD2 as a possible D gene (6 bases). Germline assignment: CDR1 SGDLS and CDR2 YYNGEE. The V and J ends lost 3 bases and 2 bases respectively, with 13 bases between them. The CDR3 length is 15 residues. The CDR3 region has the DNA TGTGCCAGCAGCGCTCCGGGACTGAACACAGATACGCAGTATTTT. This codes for CASSAPGLNTDTQYF.

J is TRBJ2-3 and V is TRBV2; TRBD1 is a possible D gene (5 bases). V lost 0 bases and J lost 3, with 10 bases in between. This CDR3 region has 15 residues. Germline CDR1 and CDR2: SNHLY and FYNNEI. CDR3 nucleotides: TGTGCCAGCAGTGAAGCCGCCAGGGATACAGATACGCAGTATTTT. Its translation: CASSEAARDTDTQYF.

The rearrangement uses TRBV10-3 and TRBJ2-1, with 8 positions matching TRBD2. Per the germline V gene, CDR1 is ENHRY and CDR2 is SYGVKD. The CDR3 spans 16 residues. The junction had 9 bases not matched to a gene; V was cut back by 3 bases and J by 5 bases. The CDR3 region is CAISDPGTSPDNEQFF. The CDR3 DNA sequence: TGTGCCATCAGTGATCCCGGGACTAGTCCCGACAATGAGCAGTTCTTC.

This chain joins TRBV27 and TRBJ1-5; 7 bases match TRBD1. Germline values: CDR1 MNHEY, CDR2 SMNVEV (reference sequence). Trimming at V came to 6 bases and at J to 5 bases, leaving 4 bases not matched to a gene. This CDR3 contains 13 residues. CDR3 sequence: CASSWDSHQPQHF. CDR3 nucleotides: TGTGCCAGCAGCTGGGACAGCCATCAGCCCCAGCATTTT.

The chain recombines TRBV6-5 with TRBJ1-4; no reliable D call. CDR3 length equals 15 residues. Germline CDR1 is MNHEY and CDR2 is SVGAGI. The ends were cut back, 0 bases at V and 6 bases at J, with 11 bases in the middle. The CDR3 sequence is CASSYSGSRDEKLFF. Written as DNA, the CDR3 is TGTGCCAGCAGTTACTCGGGCAGTCGTGATGAAAAACTGTTTTTT.

CDR3 sequence: CASSPGQGGRAFF. CDR3 DNA: TGTGCCAGCAGCCCCGGACAGGGCGGGAGAGCTTTCTTT. This sequence joins TRBV7-9 and TRBJ1-1; 8 nucleotides line up with TRBD1. Germline V gives CDR1 SEHNR, CDR2 FQNEAQ (reference sequence). CDR3 size: 13 residues. V shed 5 bases and J 10 bases; nucleotides not matched to a gene: 9.

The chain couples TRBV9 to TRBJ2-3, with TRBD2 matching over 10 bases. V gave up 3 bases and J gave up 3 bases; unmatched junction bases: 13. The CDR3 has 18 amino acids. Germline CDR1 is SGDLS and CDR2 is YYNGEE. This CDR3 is CASSGDPSGGDSTDTQYF. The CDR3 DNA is TGTGCCAGCAGCGGCGATCCGAGCGGGGGGGACTCTACAGATACGCAGTATTTT.

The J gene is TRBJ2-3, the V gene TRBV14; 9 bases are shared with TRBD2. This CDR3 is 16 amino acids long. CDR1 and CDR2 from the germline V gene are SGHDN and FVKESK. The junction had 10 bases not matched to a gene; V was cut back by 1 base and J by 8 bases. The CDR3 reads CASSQVSGGLLGTQYF. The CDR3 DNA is TGTGCCAGCAGCCAAGTTAGCGGGGGCCTCTTGGGTACGCAGTATTTT.

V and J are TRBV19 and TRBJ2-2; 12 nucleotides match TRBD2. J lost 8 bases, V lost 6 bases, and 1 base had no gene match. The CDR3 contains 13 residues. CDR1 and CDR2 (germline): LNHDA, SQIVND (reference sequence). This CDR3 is CASRTSGRGELFF. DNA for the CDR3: TGTGCCAGTAGGACTAGCGGGAGAGGGGAGCTGTTTTTT.

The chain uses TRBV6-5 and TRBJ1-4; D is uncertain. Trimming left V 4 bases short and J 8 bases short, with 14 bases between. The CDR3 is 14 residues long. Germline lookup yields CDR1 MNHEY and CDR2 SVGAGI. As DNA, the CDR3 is TGTGCCAGCAGTTTTTCCGGGCGGGAGGAAAAACTGTTTTTT. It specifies CASSFSGREEKLFF.

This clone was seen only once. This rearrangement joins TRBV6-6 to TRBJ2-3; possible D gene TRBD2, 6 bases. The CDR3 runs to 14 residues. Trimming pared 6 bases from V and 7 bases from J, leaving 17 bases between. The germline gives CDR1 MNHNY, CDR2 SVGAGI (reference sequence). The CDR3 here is CASRRIRDFNTQYF. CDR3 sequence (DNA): TGTGCCAGCAGAAGAATCCGGGACTTCAATACGCAGTATTTT.

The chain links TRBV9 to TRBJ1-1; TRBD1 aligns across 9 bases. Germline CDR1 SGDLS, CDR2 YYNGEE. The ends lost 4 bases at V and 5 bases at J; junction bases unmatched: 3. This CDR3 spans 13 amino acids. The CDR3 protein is CASSPDRGTEAFF. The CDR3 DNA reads TGTGCCAGCAGCCCAGACAGGGGGACTGAAGCTTTCTTT.

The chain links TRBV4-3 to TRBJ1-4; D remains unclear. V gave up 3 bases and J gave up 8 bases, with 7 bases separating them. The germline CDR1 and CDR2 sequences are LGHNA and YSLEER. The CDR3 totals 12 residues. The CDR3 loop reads CASSHPGEKLFF. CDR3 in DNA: TGCGCCAGCAGCCACCCGGGGGAAAAACTGTTTTTT.

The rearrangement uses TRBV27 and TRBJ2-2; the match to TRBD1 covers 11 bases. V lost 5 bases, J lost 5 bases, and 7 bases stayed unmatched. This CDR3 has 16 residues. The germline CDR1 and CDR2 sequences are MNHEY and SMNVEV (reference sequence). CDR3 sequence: CASSPDRGLRTGELFF. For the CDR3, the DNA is TGTGCCAGCAGTCCGGACAGGGGGCTTCGGACCGGGGAGCTGTTTTTT.

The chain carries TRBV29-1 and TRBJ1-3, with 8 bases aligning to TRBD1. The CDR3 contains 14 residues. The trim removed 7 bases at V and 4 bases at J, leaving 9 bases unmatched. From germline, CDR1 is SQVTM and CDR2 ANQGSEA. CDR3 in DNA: TGCAGCGCCGGGACAGGTACTGGAGGAAACACCATATATTTT. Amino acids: CSAGTGTGGNTIYF. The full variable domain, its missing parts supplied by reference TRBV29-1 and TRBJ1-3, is SAVISQKPSRDICQRGTSLTIQCQVDSQVTMMFWYRQQPGQSLTLIATANQGSEATYESGFVIDKFPISRPNLTFSTLTVSNMSPEDSSIYLCSAGTGTGGNTIYFGEGSWLTVV.

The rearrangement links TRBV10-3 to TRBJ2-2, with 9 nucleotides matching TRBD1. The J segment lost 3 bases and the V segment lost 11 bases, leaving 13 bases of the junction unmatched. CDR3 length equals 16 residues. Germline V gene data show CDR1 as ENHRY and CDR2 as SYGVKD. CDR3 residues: CAVSSRGTGYTGELFF. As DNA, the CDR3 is TGTGCCGTCTCTTCCCGCGGGACAGGGTACACCGGGGAGCTGTTTTTT.

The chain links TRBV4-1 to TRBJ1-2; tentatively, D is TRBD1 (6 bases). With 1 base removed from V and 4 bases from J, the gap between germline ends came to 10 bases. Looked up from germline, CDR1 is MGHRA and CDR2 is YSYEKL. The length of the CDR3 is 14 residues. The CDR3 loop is CASSQVGGAYGYTF. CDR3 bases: TGCGCCAGCAGCCAAGTAGGGGGAGCCTATGGCTACACCTTC.

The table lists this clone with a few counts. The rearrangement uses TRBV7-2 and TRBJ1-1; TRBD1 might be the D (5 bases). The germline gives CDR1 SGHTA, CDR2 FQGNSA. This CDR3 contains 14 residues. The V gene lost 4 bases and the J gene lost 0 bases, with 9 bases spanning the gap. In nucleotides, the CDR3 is TGTGCCAGCAGCTCACAGGCTATGAACACTGAAGCTTTCTTT. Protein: CASSSQAMNTEAFF. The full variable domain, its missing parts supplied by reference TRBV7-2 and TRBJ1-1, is GAGVSQSPSNKVTEKGKDVELRCDPISGHTALYWYRQSLGQGLEFLIYFQGNSAPDKSGLPSDRFSAERTGGSVSTLTIQRTQQEDSAVYLCASSSQAMNTEAFFGQGTRLTVV.

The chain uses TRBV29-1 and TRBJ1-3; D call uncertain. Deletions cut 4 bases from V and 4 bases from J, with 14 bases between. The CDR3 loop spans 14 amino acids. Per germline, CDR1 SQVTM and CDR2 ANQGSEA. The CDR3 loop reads CSVGETGGGNTIYF. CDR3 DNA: TGCAGCGTTGGGGAGACTGGAGGGGGAAACACCATATATTTT. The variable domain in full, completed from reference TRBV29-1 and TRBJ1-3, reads SAVISQKPSRDICQRGTSLTIQCQVDSQVTMMFWYRQQPGQSLTLIATANQGSEATYESGFVIDKFPISRPNLTFSTLTVSNMSPEDSSIYLCSVGETGGGNTIYFGEGSWLTVV.